What follows are 14 T cell receptor beta chains derived from one specimen sequenced in a study of a mutant IDH1 vaccine in newly diagnosed glioma. These receptors' targets are unknown. TCRdb keeps only in-frame clones here, not all; method: immunoSEQ multiplex PCR. Of about 28,000 clones in the sample, 80% to 85% were seen once. As for time point: week 23, last vaccination. Vaccine doses each comprised 300 ug of mutant IDH1 20-mer peptide, with topical imiquimod. Material: PBMCs, obtained from a glioma patient whose treatment included an IDH1 peptide vaccine. The source of these receptors is a woman in her 30s with glioma.

J is TRBJ1-2 and V is TRBV2; D might be TRBD1 (6 bases). Trimming left V 5 bases short and J 4 bases short, with 11 bases between. In germline, CDR1 is SNHLY, CDR2 FYNNEI. This CDR3 is 13 amino acids long. CDR3 residues: CASSTDSFYGYTF. CDR3 in DNA: TGTGCCAGCAGTACGGACAGCTTCTATGGCTACACCTTC.

The CDR3: CASSYSIAEKYEQYF. CDR3 in DNA: TGTGCCAGCAGTTACTCGATTGCGGAGAAATACGAGCAGTACTTC. The chain recombines TRBV6-6 with TRBJ2-7; no clear D. Germline V lookup: CDR1 MNHNY, CDR2 SVGAGI (reference sequence). The V and J ends lost 0 bases and 4 bases respectively, with 13 bases between them. The CDR3 is 15 residues long.

This clone occurred a few times. CDR3: CASSPTLQPQHF. CDR3 DNA sequence: TGTGCCAGTAGTCCGACCCTTCAGCCCCAGCATTTT. The chain has TRBV19 and TRBJ1-5; D is unclear. Trimming pared 5 bases from V and 6 bases from J, leaving 8 bases between. The germline gives CDR1 LNHDA, CDR2 SQIVND (reference sequence). This CDR3 has 12 residues.

In its sample, this clone was seen once. The junction departs from germline at one end; a sequencing error may be responsible. This sequence joins TRBV9 and TRBJ2-7; perhaps D is TRBD1 or TRBD2 (6 bases each). The CDR3 runs to 17 residues. The V gene's germline CDR1 is SGDLS and CDR2 YYNGEE. This chain's CDR3 is CASSVEGGHSFSHEQYF. The CDR3 DNA reads as TGTGCCAGCAGCGTAGAAGGGGGGCATTCTTTCTCCCACGAGCAGTACTTC.

This clone was recorded only once. The DNA of the CDR3 is TGCGCCAGCAGCTTAAAGTCAGATACGCAGTATTTT. Amino acids: CASSLKSDTQYF. The chain links TRBV5-1 to TRBJ2-3; unclear D gene. Trimming removed 2 bases from V and 4 bases from J, with 5 bases in between. The germline gives CDR1 SGHRS, CDR2 YFSETQ. The CDR3 sequence is 12 residues long. Combining the CDR3 with reference TRBV5-1 and TRBJ2-3 gives the whole variable domain KAGVTQTPRYLIKTRGQQVTLSCSPISGHRSVSWYQQTPGQGLQFLFEYFSETQRNKGNFPGRFSGRQFSNSRSEMNVSTLELGDSALYLCASSLKSDTQYFGPGTRLTVL.

The table lists this clone with a few counts. The genes are TRBV18 and TRBJ1-2; possible D gene TRBD1, 5 bases. Germline CDR1 and CDR2: KGHSH and LQKENI. V was pared by 3 bases and J by 5 bases, with 7 bases between. The CDR3 loop spans 12 amino acids. The CDR3 DNA sequence: TGTGCCAGCTCACCGGGGGGTTATGGCTACACCTTC. It yields the protein CASSPGGYGYTF.

By share, this clone ranks as medium-sized. The chain is built from TRBV9 and TRBJ1-1; D unclear. The CDR3 is 16 amino acids. Trimming cost V 3 bases and J 2 bases, with 17 bases left between them. The germline CDR1 and CDR2 sequences are SGDLS and YYNGEE. The CDR3 nucleotides are TGTGCCAGCAGCGCTGACGATACCCTGGGAAACACTGAAGCTTTCTTT. It codes for CASSADDTLGNTEAFF. The whole variable domain, remainder taken from reference TRBV9 and TRBJ1-1, is DSGVTQTPKHLITATGQRVTLRCSPRSGDLSVYWYQQSLDQGLQFLIQYYNGEERAKGNILERFSAQQFPDLHSELNLSSLELGDSALYFCASSADDTLGNTEAFFGQGTRLTVV.

This clone was seen a single time. The chain is built from TRBV7-2 and TRBJ2-5; TRBD2 matches at 8 bases. V shed 5 bases and J 3 bases; nucleotides not matched to a gene: 11. Looked up from germline, CDR1 is SGHTA and CDR2 is FQGNSA. CDR3 size: 16 residues. The CDR3 protein is CASSPGGARDKETQYF. The CDR3 nucleotides are TGTGCCAGCAGCCCCGGGGGGGCTAGAGATAAAGAGACCCAGTACTTC.

This sequence joins TRBV7-2 and TRBJ2-7; no definite D call. V lost 4 bases, J lost 2 bases, and 9 bases lay in between. CDR3 size: 13 residues. Germline V CDR1 and CDR2: SGHTA, FQGNSA. The DNA for the CDR3 is TGTGCCAGCAGCTCCGACACCCCCTACGAGCAGTACTTC. This encodes CASSSDTPYEQYF.

The chain carries TRBV6-5 and TRBJ1-2, with D possibly being TRBD1 (5 bases). Germline assignment: CDR1 MNHEY and CDR2 SVGAGI. Trimming stripped 5 bases from V and 4 bases from J, with 14 bases between. The CDR3 spans 14 residues. CDR3 bases: TGTGCCAGCAGTCCGCAGGGAGGCAGCTATGGCTACACCTTC. Encoded protein: CASSPQGGSYGYTF.

The chain has TRBV6-5 and TRBJ1-1, with 7 bases lining up with TRBD1. Germline CDR1 and CDR2: MNHEY and SVGAGI. V was clipped by 4 bases and J by 4 bases; unmatched bases: 6. CDR3 size: 14 residues. The CDR3 sequence: CASSSTSGGTEAFF. For the CDR3, the DNA is TGTGCCAGCAGTTCCACTTCAGGGGGCACTGAAGCTTTCTTT.

The chain recombines TRBV4-1 with TRBJ2-1; D gene ambiguous. This CDR3 region has 12 residues. The germline V and J ends were trimmed by 1 base and 7 bases, with 5 bases remaining between them. CDR1 and CDR2 (germline): MGHRA, YSYEKL. CDR3 DNA: TGCGCCAGCAGCCAAGTTTTTAATGAGCAGTTCTTC. Amino acids: CASSQVFNEQFF.

V usage is TRBV5-1 and J usage is TRBJ1-1, with 7 bases lining up with TRBD1. The V and J ends lost 2 bases and 1 base, in that order; junction bases with no gene match: 2. The CDR3 contains 14 residues. Looked up from germline, CDR1 is SGHRS and CDR2 is YFSETQ. The DNA for the CDR3 is TGCGCCAGCAGCTTTACAGGGGCGAACACTGAAGCTTTCTTT. Encoded protein: CASSFTGANTEAFF. The full variable domain, rest sourced from reference TRBV5-1 and TRBJ1-1, is KAGVTQTPRYLIKTRGQQVTLSCSPISGHRSVSWYQQTPGQGLQFLFEYFSETQRNKGNFPGRFSGRQFSNSRSEMNVSTLELGDSALYLCASSFTGANTEAFFGQGTRLTVV.

The chain carries TRBV7-2 and TRBJ2-1; a possible D gene is TRBD1 (5 bases). V was cut by 3 bases and J by 10 bases, with 10 bases left in between. Per the germline V gene, CDR1 is SGHTA and CDR2 is FQGNSA. The CDR3 totals 12 residues. The DNA of the CDR3 is TGTGCCAGCAGCTTGGGGCGAGGCGAGCAGTTCTTC. This sequence encodes CASSLGRGEQFF.